This entry lists 9 T cell receptor beta chains sequenced from one sample in a study of blood T cell repertoires in COVID-19. Sequenced by immunoSEQ multiplex PCR; TCRdb stores in-frame clones only, minus some. In the table there are fewer than 200,000 clones, more than 70% of which are singletons. Sequenced input: peripheral blood. The receptors shown here come from a man aged 40-49 years with active or convalescent COVID-19.

This rearrangement joins TRBV29-1 to TRBJ2-3; 7 positions match TRBD2. CDR1 is SQVTM and CDR2 is ANQGSEA in the germline V gene. This CDR3 is 13 amino acids long. J gave up 1 base and V 3 bases, and 1 base lay outside the gene matches. The CDR3 reads CSVDAGGTDTQYF. The DNA for the CDR3 is TGCAGCGTTGACGCGGGGGGCACAGATACGCAGTATTTT.

The J gene is TRBJ2-6, the V gene TRBV30, with D maybe TRBD1 (5 bases). CDR3 size: 19 residues. V was cut by 4 bases and J by 2 bases, with 24 bases left in between. CDR1 and CDR2 from the germline V gene are GTSNPN and SVGIG (reference sequence). This CDR3 reads CAWNFRRGGHLAGANVLTF. The CDR3 DNA sequence: TGTGCCTGGAATTTCAGAAGGGGCGGACATCTGGCTGGGGCCAACGTCCTGACTTTC.

The chain recombines TRBV5-1 with TRBJ1-1; 9 bases fit TRBD1. V trimming: 5 bases; J trimming: 5 bases; junction bases outside the gene matches: 10. CDR1 is SGHRS and CDR2 is YFSETQ in the germline V gene. The length of the CDR3 is 15 residues. The CDR3 DNA follows: TGCGCCAGCAGTTCCGGGACAGGGATATGGACTGAAGCTTTCTTT. Translated, it gives CASSSGTGIWTEAFF.

The chain has TRBV7-2 and TRBJ2-7; TRBD1 might be the D (6 bases). Trimming took 5 bases from V and 12 from J, leaving 20 bases between them. The CDR3 spans 13 residues. The V gene's germline CDR1 is SGHTA and CDR2 FQGNSA. The CDR3 bases are TGTGCCAGCAGCCTCAAACAGGGTCCCCGCGCGTACTTC. Its protein is CASSLKQGPRAYF.

V usage is TRBV28 and J usage is TRBJ1-4; D is perhaps TRBD1 (5 bases). V lost 2 bases and J lost 11, with 9 bases in between. CDR3 length: 12 residues. The germline V gene has CDR1 MDHEN and CDR2 SYDVKM. The CDR3 DNA follows: TGTGCCAGCAGTTTAGTGGGGGGGAAACTGTTTTTT. It translates to CASSLVGGKLFF.

This chain connects TRBV12-1 to TRBJ1-1; TRBD1, the table's D call, lacks a check against the DNA. TRBV12-1 is flagged as a pseudogene. CDR3 length: 16 residues. The CDR3 reads CASSSTPGTQNTEAFF. The CDR3 coding sequence is TGTGCCAGCAGCTCGACCCCCGGGACACAGAACACTGAAGCTTTCTTT.

The chain combines TRBV28 with TRBJ1-6; tentative D call: TRBD1 (5 bases). The V gene lost 2 bases and the J gene lost 9 bases, with 17 bases spanning the gap. The CDR3 contains 16 residues. The germline gives CDR1 MDHEN, CDR2 SYDVKM. The CDR3 DNA follows: TGTGCCAGCAGTTTAAACGGGGGGATTGCAGGTTCACCCCTCCACTTT. It encodes CASSLNGGIAGSPLHF.

This chain joins TRBV7-2 and TRBJ2-5; 8 bases match TRBD1. Germline trimming cut 1 base from V and 4 bases from J; bases unmatched to any gene: 8. The CDR3 length is 16 residues. Germline V gene data show CDR1 as SGHTA and CDR2 as FQGNSA. The CDR3 sequence: CASSLGGSGGVETQYF. In DNA, the CDR3 is TGTGCCAGCAGCTTAGGGGGATCAGGGGGCGTAGAGACCCAGTACTTC.

This sequence joins TRBV6-2 or TRBV6-3 and TRBJ1-2; no reliable D call. The CDR3 covers 12 residues. Germline-derived CDR1 and CDR2 are MNHEY and SVGEGT. V was cut by 5 bases and J by 0 bases, with 4 bases left in between. CDR3 sequence reads: CASSLANYGYTF. Written as DNA, the CDR3 is TGTGCCAGCAGTCTCGCTAACTATGGCTACACCTTC.